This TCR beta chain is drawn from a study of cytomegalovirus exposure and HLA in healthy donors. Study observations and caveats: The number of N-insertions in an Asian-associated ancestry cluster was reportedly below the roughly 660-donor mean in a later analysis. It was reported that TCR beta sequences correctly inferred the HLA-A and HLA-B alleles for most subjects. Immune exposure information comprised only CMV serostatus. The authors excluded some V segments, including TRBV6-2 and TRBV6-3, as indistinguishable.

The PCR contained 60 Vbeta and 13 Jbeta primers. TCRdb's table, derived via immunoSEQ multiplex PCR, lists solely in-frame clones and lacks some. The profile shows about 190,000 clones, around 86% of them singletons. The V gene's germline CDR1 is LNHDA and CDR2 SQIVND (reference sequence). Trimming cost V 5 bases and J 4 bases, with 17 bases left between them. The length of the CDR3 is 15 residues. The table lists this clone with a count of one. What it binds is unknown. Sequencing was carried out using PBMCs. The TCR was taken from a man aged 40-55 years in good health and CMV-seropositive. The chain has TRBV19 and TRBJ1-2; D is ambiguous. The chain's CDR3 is CASSRSEALVYGYTF. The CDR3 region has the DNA TGTGCCAGTAGTCGGAGCGAAGCCCTGGTCTATGGCTACACCTTC.